This T cell receptor beta chain was captured by sequencing in a study of blood T cell repertoires in COVID-19. The wider study: The analysed material was cDNA or gDNA that came from T cells, B-cell-depleted T cells, or PBMCs.

In the original workflow: Reference gene primers were amplified, and this amplification served to estimate nucleated cell counts. The repertoire was sequenced with immunoSEQ multiplex PCR; TCRdb's copy has only in-frame clones and lacks some. V and J calls plus clone size are reproduced from that table; the DNA served to infer D and trimming. This table has approximately 140,000 clones, roughly 84% appearing once. CDR1 is LNHDA, CDR2 SQIVND, per germline (reference sequence). V lost 7 bases, J lost 5 bases, and 3 bases stayed unmatched. CDR3 size: 13 residues. The chain carries TRBV19 and TRBJ2-2; 8 bases map to TRBD1. This clonotype originated in a man between 65 and 85 years old with acute or convalescent COVID-19. Input material: peripheral blood. The CDR3 reads CASKQGGTGELFF. In DNA, the CDR3 is TGTGCCAGTAAACAGGGGGGAACCGGGGAGCTGTTTTTT.